This entry lists 32 T cell receptor beta chains sequenced from one sample in a study of T cells expressing NK-cell markers. TCRdb re-analyzed the 5' RACE reads; it lists each CDR3 protein once, without DNA. The table lists 550,000 to 600,000 distinct CDR3 sequences. The source material was blood T cells: a sorted CD56 or NKG2C T cell subset, CD4+ or CD8+ T cells, or bulk PBMC T cells (not recorded which). The origin of the receptors is a man aged 18-30 years in good health.

The chain links TRBV6-5 to TRBJ2-7; TCRdb's assignment of TRBD1 cannot be checked, as there is no DNA. Germline CDR1 MNHEY, CDR2 SVGAGI. This CDR3 is 16 amino acids long. The CDR3 is CASSYSVGNPGYEQYF.

The chain has TRBV10-3 and TRBJ2-7; the D call of TRBD1 rests on TCRdb alone, since no DNA is present to check it. CDR1 ENHRY and CDR2 SYGVKD come from the germline V gene. The CDR3 covers 17 residues. This CDR3 reads CAISDPIGDGDSYEQYF.

The chain has TRBV4-1 and TRBJ2-1. The length of the CDR3 is 13 residues. Germline V lookup: CDR1 MGHRA, CDR2 YSYEKL. This CDR3 is CASSQENSNEQFF.

J is TRBJ2-5 and V is TRBV20-1; TCRdb's assignment of TRBD1 cannot be checked, as there is no DNA. The CDR3 consists of 14 residues. Germline values: CDR1 DFQATT, CDR2 SNEGSKA (reference sequence). CDR3 in amino acids: CSARGLGSEETQYF.

V gene TRBV4-3 combines with J gene TRBJ1-6; TCRdb's D gene call, TRBD1, goes unchecked for lack of DNA. Germline V gives CDR1 LGHNA, CDR2 YSLEER. This CDR3 has 16 residues. CDR3 residues: CASSPRGGVRNSPLHF.

The chain combines TRBV10-3 with TRBJ2-7; as DNA is missing, the TRBD2 call by TCRdb cannot be tested. The germline gives CDR1 ENHRY, CDR2 SYGVKD. CDR3 length equals 21 residues. The CDR3 protein is CAISEQDHSDRPLTSVYEQYF.

The chain uses TRBV12-3 or TRBV12-4 and TRBJ2-3; TCRdb returns TRBD2, unconfirmable since there is no DNA. The CDR3 has 16 residues. The CDR3 region is CASSLARTSETDTQYF.

V is TRBV5-1 and J is TRBJ2-1; TCRdb designates TRBD2, a call that cannot be tested without DNA. This CDR3 spans 19 amino acids. The germline V gene encodes CDR1 SGHRS and CDR2 YFSETQ. CDR3 residues: CASRGGSGLAGGDYNEQFF. The full variable domain, rest sourced from reference TRBV5-1 and TRBJ2-1, is KAGVTQTPRYLIKTRGQQVTLSCSPISGHRSVSWYQQTPGQGLQFLFEYFSETQRNKGNFPGRFSGRQFSNSRSEMNVSTLELGDSALYLCASRGGSGLAGGDYNEQFFGPGTRLTVL.

The gene calls are TRBV5-1 and TRBJ2-1; lacking DNA, the TRBD2 call made by TCRdb goes unchecked. CDR1 and CDR2 (germline): SGHRS, YFSETQ. This CDR3 region has 12 residues. The CDR3 region is CASGSGVNEQFF.

The genes are TRBV12-3 or TRBV12-4 and TRBJ2-1; TCRdb outputs TRBD1, but without DNA this stays unchecked. The CDR3 spans 15 residues. Here the CDR3 reads CASSPTRYSGNEQFF.

The rearrangement links TRBV3-1 to TRBJ2-2; with no DNA, the TCRdb D assignment of TRBD2 cannot be verified. Per germline, CDR1 LGHDT and CDR2 YNNKEL (reference sequence). The CDR3 has 17 amino acids. CDR3 region: CASSQPSTSGIAGELFF.

CDR3 protein: CSARTPSGGNEQFF. This chain connects TRBV20-1 to TRBJ2-1; TCRdb designates TRBD1, a call that cannot be tested without DNA. This CDR3 spans 14 amino acids. In germline, CDR1 is DFQATT, CDR2 SNEGSKA (reference sequence).

This rearrangement joins TRBV29-1 to TRBJ2-1; no DNA is available, so the TRBD1 call from TCRdb remains unchecked. The CDR3 consists of 14 residues. Germline V gene sequence: CDR1 SQVTM, CDR2 ANQGSEA. The CDR3 sequence is CSVEPPQTYNEQFF.

This rearrangement joins TRBV29-1 to TRBJ1-2; TCRdb calls TRBD1, which cannot be checked without DNA. The CDR3 consists of 13 residues. Looked up from germline, CDR1 is SQVTM and CDR2 is ANQGSEA. CDR3 in amino acids: CSVEGQGSYGYTF.

This chain joins TRBV20-1 and TRBJ2-1; with no DNA, the TCRdb D assignment of TRBD2 cannot be verified. The germline CDR1 and CDR2 sequences are DFQATT and SNEGSKA (reference sequence). The CDR3 consists of 13 residues. This CDR3 reads CSALGLQYNEQFF.

This chain connects TRBV7-2 to TRBJ1-6. The length of the CDR3 is 14 residues. The germline gives CDR1 SGHTA, CDR2 FQGNSA. CDR3 loop: CASSLSLDNSPLHF.

The chain employs TRBV27 and TRBJ2-7; TCRdb indicates TRBD2, and absent DNA this call remains unverified. Germline CDR1 and CDR2: MNHEY and SMNVEV (reference sequence). There are 17 residues in the CDR3. Here the CDR3 reads CASTKLRSAEGFYEQYF.

This chain links TRBV5-1 with TRBJ2-1; TCRdb selects TRBD1, and the lack of DNA leaves this call unchecked. CDR1 and CDR2 (germline): SGHRS, YFSETQ. The CDR3 is made up of 18 amino acids. Here the CDR3 reads CASSFEGVRGRRNNEQFF.

V usage is TRBV24-1 and J usage is TRBJ2-1; the D call of TRBD1 rests on TCRdb alone, since no DNA is present to check it. In germline, CDR1 is KGHDR, CDR2 SFDVKD. The CDR3 is 16 residues long. The CDR3 is CATSRDGSSSYNEQFF.

The gene calls are TRBV12-3 or TRBV12-4 and TRBJ1-5; TCRdb outputs TRBD1, but without DNA this stays unchecked. The CDR3 totals 14 residues. The CDR3 loop reads CASRGGGAGKPQHF.

V gene TRBV14 combines with J gene TRBJ1-2; the D call from TCRdb, TRBD1, cannot be confirmed without DNA. Germline V gene data show CDR1 as SGHDN and CDR2 as FVKESK. This CDR3 is 16 amino acids long. This CDR3 is CASSQDRRNGGYGYTF.

This chain uses TRBV6-1 with TRBJ1-1. The CDR3 runs to 16 residues. CDR1 is MNHNS and CDR2 is SASEGT in the germline V gene. This CDR3 reads CASSTDQTRSNTEAFF.

The J gene is TRBJ2-5, the V gene TRBV5-6; lacking DNA, the TRBD2 call made by TCRdb goes unchecked. This CDR3 has 15 amino acids. CDR1 is SGHDT and CDR2 is YYEEEE in the germline V gene. Here the CDR3 reads CASKELAGVRETQYF.

The chain combines TRBV20-1 with TRBJ2-3; there is no DNA to check the TCRdb D call of TRBD2. The CDR3 is 19 amino acids. The germline V gene encodes CDR1 DFQATT and CDR2 SNEGSKA (reference sequence). The CDR3 is CSARTRLTSRGGYQDTQYF.

This chain connects TRBV3-1 to TRBJ2-7. The CDR3 is 15 amino acids. Germline-derived CDR1 and CDR2 are LGHDT and YNNKEL (reference sequence). The CDR3 protein is CASSSSQLTSHEQYF.

This chain uses TRBV7-9 with TRBJ2-1; TCRdb's assignment of TRBD1 cannot be checked, as there is no DNA. Germline V gene sequence: CDR1 SEHNR, CDR2 FQNEAQ (reference sequence). The CDR3 spans 12 residues. Here the CDR3 reads CASSLKGAQQFF.

V gene TRBV5-1 combines with J gene TRBJ2-1. The germline V gene encodes CDR1 SGHRS and CDR2 YFSETQ. The CDR3 loop spans 16 amino acids. The CDR3 spells CASSFQSSSSYNEQFF.

J is TRBJ1-1 and V is TRBV9; TCRdb reports TRBD1, a call that lacks DNA to check it against. CDR3 size: 15 residues. CDR1 is SGDLS, CDR2 YYNGEE, per germline. CDR3 residues: CASSVGLVRDTEAFF.

The V gene is TRBV6-5, the J gene TRBJ1-2; TCRdb's D call, TRBD1, is unchecked because there is no DNA. Germline V gene lookup returns CDR1 MNHEY and CDR2 SVGAGI. This CDR3 has 15 residues. Here the CDR3 reads CASSYFRQGGFGYTF.

This chain joins TRBV9 and TRBJ2-4; TCRdb's D call, TRBD2, is unchecked because there is no DNA. This CDR3 contains 17 residues. Germline CDR1 SGDLS, CDR2 YYNGEE. CDR3: CASSPILAGGHKNIQYF.

The chain is built from TRBV12-3 or TRBV12-4 and TRBJ2-1. The length of the CDR3 is 11 residues. The CDR3 sequence is CASRVAAEQFF.

CDR3: CASRLAGGPRRETQYF. The rearrangement joins TRBV5-4 to TRBJ2-5; TCRdb proposes TRBD2, but this gene call is untestable without DNA. Germline V gives CDR1 SGHNT, CDR2 YYREEE (reference sequence). The CDR3 loop spans 16 amino acids.